This TCR beta chain is drawn from a study of shared clonotypes between healthy human individuals. Overall study results and limits: It was observed that roughly 5.4% of naive CD4 clonotypes were shared across several donors. As a rule, naive subsets had a larger estimated richness than memory subsets.

Germline V gene sequence: CDR1 SGHVS, CDR2 FQNEAQ. V was pared by 1 base and J by 0 bases, with 19 bases between. The CDR3 length is 19 residues. Healthy HIV-negative adults with no recent acute infections or vaccinations were recruited as donors. CD4+ cells underwent separation, giving CD45RA+ naive and CD45RA-negative memory subsets. Points on this clone: No antigen is known for it.

Using immunoSEQ multiplex PCR, the repertoire was profiled, and TCRdb retains in-frame clones only, with some absent. The table shows over a million clones, with approximately 98% occurring only once. This clonotype was sampled from a man in his thirties or forties in good health. The specimen was naive CD4+ T cells sorted from blood. Indicated subset: CD45RA+ positively selected. The chain recombines TRBV7-8 with TRBJ1-5; D is undetermined. CDR3 sequence (DNA): TGTGCCAGCAGCTTAGGTCTCGCAAGTCTGCCCTATAGCAATCAGCCCCAGCATTTT. Translated, it gives CASSLGLASLPYSNQPQHF. Full variable domain (rest looked up from reference TRBV7-8 and TRBJ1-5): GAGVSQSPRYKVAKRGQDVALRCDPISGHVSLFWYQQALGQGPEFLTYFQNEAQLDKSGLPSDRFFAERPEGSVSTLKIQRTQQEDSAVYLCASSLGLASLPYSNQPQHFGDGTRLSIL.